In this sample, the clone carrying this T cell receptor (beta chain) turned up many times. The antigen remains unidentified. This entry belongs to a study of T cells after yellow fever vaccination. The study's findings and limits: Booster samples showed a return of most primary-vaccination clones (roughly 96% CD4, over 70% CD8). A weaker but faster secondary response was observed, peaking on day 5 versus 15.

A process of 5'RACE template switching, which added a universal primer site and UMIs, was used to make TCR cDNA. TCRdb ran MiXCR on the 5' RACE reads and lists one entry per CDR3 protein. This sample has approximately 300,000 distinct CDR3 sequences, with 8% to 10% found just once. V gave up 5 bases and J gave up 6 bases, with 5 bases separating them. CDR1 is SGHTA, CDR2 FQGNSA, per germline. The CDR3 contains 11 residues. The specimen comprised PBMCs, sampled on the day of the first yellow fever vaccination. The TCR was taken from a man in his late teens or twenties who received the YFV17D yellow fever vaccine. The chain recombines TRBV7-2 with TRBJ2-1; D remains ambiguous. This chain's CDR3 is CASSPANEQFF. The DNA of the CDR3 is TGTGCCAGCAGCCCCGCCAATGAGCAGTTCTTC.